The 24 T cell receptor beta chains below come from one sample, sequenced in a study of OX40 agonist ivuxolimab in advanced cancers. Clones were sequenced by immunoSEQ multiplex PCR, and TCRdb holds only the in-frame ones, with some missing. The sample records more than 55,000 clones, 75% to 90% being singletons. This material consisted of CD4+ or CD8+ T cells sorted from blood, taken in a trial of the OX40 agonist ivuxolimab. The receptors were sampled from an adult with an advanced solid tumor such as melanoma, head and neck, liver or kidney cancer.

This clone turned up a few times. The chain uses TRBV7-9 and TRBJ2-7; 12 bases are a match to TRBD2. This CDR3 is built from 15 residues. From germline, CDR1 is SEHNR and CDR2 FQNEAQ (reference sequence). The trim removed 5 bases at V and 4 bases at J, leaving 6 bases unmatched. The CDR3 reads CASSPASGRVYEQYF. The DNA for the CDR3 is TGTGCCAGCAGCCCAGCTAGCGGGAGGGTATACGAGCAGTACTTC.

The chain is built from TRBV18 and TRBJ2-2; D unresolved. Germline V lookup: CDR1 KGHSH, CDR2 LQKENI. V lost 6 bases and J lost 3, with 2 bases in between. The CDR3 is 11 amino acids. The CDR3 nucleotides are TGTGCCAGCTCGGACACCGGGGAGCTGTTTTTT. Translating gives CASSDTGELFF.

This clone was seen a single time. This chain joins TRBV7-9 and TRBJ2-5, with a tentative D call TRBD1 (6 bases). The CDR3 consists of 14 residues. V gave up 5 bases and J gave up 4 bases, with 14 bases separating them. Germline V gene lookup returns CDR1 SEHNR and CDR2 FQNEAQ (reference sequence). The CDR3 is CASSDRRQIETQYF. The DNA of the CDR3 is TGTGCCAGCAGCGACAGGAGACAGATAGAGACCCAGTACTTC.

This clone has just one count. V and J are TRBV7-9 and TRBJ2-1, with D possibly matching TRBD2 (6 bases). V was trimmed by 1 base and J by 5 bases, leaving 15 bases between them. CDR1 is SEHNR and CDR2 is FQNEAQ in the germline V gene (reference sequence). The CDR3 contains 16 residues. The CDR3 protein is CASSLVRRGPNNEQFF. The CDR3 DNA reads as TGTGCCAGCAGCTTAGTCCGGCGGGGACCCAACAATGAGCAGTTCTTC.

In nucleotides, the CDR3 is TGTGCCAGCAGCTTACGAGGGGAGAACTATGGCTACACCTTC. This codes for CASSLRGENYGYTF. The rearrangement joins TRBV7-2 to TRBJ1-2; TRBD1 is a possible D gene (5 bases). This CDR3 is built from 14 residues. Between the trimmed V and J ends, which lost 2 bases and 2 bases, there was a span of 9 bases. Germline CDR1 SGHTA, CDR2 FQGNSA.

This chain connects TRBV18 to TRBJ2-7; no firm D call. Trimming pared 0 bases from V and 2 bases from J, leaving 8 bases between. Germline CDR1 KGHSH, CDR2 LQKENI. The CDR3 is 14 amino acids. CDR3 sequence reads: CASSPPGMPYEQYF. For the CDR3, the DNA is TGTGCCAGCTCACCACCGGGTATGCCCTACGAGCAGTACTTC.

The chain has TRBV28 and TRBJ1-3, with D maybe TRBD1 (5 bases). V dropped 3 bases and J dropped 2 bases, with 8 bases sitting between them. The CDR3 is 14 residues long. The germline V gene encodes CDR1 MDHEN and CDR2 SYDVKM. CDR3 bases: TGTGCCAGCAGTTTGGGGGGGACTGGAAACACCATATATTTT. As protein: CASSLGGTGNTIYF.

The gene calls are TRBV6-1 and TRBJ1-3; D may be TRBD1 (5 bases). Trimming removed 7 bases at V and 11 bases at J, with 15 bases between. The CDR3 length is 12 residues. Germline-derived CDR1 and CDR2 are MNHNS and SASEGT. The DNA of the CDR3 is TGTGCCAGCACCGGAAGGGGTTTCGCCATATATTTT. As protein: CASTGRGFAIYF.

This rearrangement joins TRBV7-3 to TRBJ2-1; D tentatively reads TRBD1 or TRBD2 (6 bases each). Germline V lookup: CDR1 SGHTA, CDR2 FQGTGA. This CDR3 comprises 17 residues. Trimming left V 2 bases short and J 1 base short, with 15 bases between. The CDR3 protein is CASSLGGGSGSYNEQFF. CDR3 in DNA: TGTGCCAGCAGCTTAGGAGGGGGATCGGGTTCCTACAATGAGCAGTTCTTC.

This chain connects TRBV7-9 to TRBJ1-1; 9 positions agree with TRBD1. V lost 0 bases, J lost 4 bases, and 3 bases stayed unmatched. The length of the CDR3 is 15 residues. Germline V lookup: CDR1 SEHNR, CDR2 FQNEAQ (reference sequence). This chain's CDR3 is CASSLATGGATEAFF. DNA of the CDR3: TGTGCCAGCAGCTTAGCGACAGGGGGTGCCACTGAAGCTTTCTTT.

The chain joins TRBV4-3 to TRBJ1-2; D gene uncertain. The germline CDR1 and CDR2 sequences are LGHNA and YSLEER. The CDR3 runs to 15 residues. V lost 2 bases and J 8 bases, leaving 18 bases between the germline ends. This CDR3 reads CASSQNTATREGYTF. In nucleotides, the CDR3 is TGCGCCAGCAGCCAAAACACAGCCACCCGGGAGGGCTACACCTTC.

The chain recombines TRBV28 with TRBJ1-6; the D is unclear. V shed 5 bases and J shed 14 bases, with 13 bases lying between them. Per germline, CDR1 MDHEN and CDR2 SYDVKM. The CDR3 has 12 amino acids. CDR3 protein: CASSPGRTTLHF. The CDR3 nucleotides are TGTGCCAGCAGTCCCGGTAGGACGACCCTCCACTTT. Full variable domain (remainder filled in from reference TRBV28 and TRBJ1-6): DVKVTQSSRYLVKRTGEKVFLECVQDMDHENMFWYRQDPGLGLRLIYFSYDVKMKEKGDIPEGYSVSREKKERFSLILESASTNQTSMYLCASSPGRTTLHFGNGTRLTVT.

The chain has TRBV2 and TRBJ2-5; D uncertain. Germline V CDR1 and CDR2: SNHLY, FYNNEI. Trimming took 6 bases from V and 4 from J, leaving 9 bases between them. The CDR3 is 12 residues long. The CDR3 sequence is CASSRLGETQYF. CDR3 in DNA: TGTGCCAGCAGCAGGTTGGGAGAGACCCAGTACTTC.

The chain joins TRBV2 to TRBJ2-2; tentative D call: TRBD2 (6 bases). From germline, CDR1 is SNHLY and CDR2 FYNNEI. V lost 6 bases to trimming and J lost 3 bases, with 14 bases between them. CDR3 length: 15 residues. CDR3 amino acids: CASRGRLRDTGELFF. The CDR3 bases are TGTGCCAGCAGGGGGAGGCTTCGGGACACCGGGGAGCTGTTTTTT.

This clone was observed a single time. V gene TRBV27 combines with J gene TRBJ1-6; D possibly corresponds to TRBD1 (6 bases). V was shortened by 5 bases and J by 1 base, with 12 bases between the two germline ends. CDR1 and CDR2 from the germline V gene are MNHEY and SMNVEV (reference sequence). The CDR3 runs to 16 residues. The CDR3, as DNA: TGTGCCAGCAGTCCCCAGGGGATTTCCTATAATTCACCCCTCCACTTT. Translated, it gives CASSPQGISYNSPLHF.

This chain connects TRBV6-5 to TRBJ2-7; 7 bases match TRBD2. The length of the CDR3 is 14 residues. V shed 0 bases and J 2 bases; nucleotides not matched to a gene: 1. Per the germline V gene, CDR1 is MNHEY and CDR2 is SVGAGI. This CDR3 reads CASSYSRGAYEQYF. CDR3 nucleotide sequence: TGTGCCAGCAGTTACTCTCGGGGGGCCTACGAGCAGTACTTC.

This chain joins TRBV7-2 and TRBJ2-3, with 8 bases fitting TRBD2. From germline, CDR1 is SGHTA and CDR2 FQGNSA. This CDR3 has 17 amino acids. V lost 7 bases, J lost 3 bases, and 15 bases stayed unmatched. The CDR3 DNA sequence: TGTGCCAGCACAACAGGACCGGGCGGGGGGTATACAGATACGCAGTATTTT. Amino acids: CASTTGPGGGYTDTQYF.

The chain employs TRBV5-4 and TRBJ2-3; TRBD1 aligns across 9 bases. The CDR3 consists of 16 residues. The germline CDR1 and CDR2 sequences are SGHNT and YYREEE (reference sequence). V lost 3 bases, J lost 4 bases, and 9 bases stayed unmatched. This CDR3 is CASSSGGTGISDTQYF. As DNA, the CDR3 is TGTGCCAGCAGCTCCGGCGGGACAGGGATATCAGATACGCAGTATTTT.

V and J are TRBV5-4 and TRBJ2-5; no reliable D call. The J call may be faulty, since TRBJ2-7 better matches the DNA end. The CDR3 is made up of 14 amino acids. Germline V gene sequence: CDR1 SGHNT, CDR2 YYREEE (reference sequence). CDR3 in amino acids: CASSPELNSYEQYF. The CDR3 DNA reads TGTGCCAGCAGCCCGGAACTGAACTCCTACGAGCAGTACTTC.

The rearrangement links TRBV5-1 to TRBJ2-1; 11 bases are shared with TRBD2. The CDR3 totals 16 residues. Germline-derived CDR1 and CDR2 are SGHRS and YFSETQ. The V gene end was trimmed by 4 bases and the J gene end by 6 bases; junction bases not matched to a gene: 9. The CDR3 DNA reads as TGCGCCAGCAGCGGCCCACTAGCGGGAGTCTCCAATGAGCAGTTCTTC. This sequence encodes CASSGPLAGVSNEQFF.

In DNA form, the CDR3 reads TGTGCCAGCAGTGATATGGGACAGGGGCTACATAACTATGGCTACACCTTC. Its protein product is CASSDMGQGLHNYGYTF. This sequence joins TRBV25-1 and TRBJ1-2; 10 nucleotides agree with TRBD1. The CDR3 is made up of 17 amino acids. V lost 3 bases, J lost 1 base, and 8 bases stayed unmatched. CDR1 and CDR2 (germline): MGHDK, SYGVNS.

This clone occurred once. The CDR3 is CASSQDRLSNQPQHF. The CDR3 DNA sequence: TGTGCCAGCAGCCAGGACAGGCTTAGCAATCAGCCCCAGCATTTT. This chain links TRBV7-2 with TRBJ1-5; 7 positions agree with TRBD1. The V and J ends lost 5 bases and 0 bases, in that order; junction bases with no gene match: 4. CDR1 is SGHTA and CDR2 is FQGNSA in the germline V gene. The CDR3 consists of 15 residues.

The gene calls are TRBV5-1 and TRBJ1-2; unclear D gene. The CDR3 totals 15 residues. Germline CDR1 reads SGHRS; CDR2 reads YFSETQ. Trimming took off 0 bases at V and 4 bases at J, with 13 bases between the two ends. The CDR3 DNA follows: TGCGCCAGCAGCTTGGAGGGCAGTTTGGGCTATGGCTACACCTTC. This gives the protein CASSLEGSLGYGYTF.

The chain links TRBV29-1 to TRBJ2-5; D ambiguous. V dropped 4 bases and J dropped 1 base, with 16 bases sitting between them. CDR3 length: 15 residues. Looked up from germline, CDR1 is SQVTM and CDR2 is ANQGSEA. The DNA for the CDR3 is TGCAGCGTTGTCCCCCACCAGGCTACCCAAGAGACCCAGTACTTC. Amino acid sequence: CSVVPHQATQETQYF. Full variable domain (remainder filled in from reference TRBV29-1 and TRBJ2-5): SAVISQKPSRDICQRGTSLTIQCQVDSQVTMMFWYRQQPGQSLTLIATANQGSEATYESGFVIDKFPISRPNLTFSTLTVSNMSPEDSSIYLCSVVPHQATQETQYFGPGTRLLVL.